This record looks at one T cell receptor (beta chain) sequence and its context. Assay: immunoSEQ multiplex PCR; the TCRdb copy retains only in-frame clones and omits some. Among roughly 73,000 clones listed, 78% were seen once. This record belongs to a study of blood T cell repertoires in COVID-19. This CDR3 contains 15 residues. V lost 5 bases and J lost 5; bases outside the gene matches: 7. The germline V gene has CDR1 MDHEN and CDR2 SYDVKM. The chain recombines TRBV28 with TRBJ2-5, with TRBD1 identical over 11 bases. The sequencing sample was made of peripheral blood. This TCR was recovered from a human donor in a cohort sampled during active COVID-19. CDR3 DNA: TGTGCCAGCAGTATGGACAGGGGGCGCGGGGAGACCCAGTACTTC. Translating it yields CASSMDRGRGETQYF.